These 22 T cell receptor beta chains were sequenced from one sample in a study of post-analysis software for immune sequencing data. Findings and limits, study-wide: With TRBV5-6, TRBV5-1 and TRBV20-1 included, about 5 TRBV segments were more frequent in patients than in controls.

These receptors have no known antigen. The TCR beta cDNA libraries contained unique molecular identifiers. TCRdb re-analysed the PCR reads in MiXCR, keeping a single row per CDR3 protein. The table lists roughly 200,000 distinct CDR3 sequences, 29% of them singletons. Sequenced input: blood. These receptor sequences come from a girl aged 2-17 years with multiple sclerosis.

This clonotype was observed many times. V usage is TRBV5-1 and J usage is TRBJ2-7, with 7 nucleotides matching TRBD2. The CDR3 covers 13 residues. Trimming cost V 4 bases and J 1 base; bases outside gene matches: 2. CDR1 is SGHRS and CDR2 is YFSETQ in the germline V gene. DNA of the CDR3: TGCGCCAGCAGCGAACTAGCGTCCTACGAGCAGTACTTC. Translating it yields CASSELASYEQYF.

The chain is built from TRBV7-9 and TRBJ1-4; D possibly corresponds to TRBD1 (6 bases). The CDR3 length is 14 residues. With 8 bases removed from V and 5 bases from J, the gap between germline ends came to 15 bases. The germline V gene encodes CDR1 SEHNR and CDR2 FQNEAQ (reference sequence). The CDR3 DNA follows: TGTGCCAGCCGACGGCGGGGGCCCAATGAAAAACTGTTTTTT. Protein product: CASRRRGPNEKLFF.

Comments on this clonotype: The conserved final phenylalanine or tryptophan is absent from the CDR3, which likely points to a read error. This chain uses TRBV20-1 with TRBJ2-4; unclear D gene. The CDR3 sequence is 13 residues long. Trimming shortened V by 0 bases and J by 8 bases, and 11 bases separated the two germline ends. Germline values: CDR1 DFQATT, CDR2 SNEGSKA (reference sequence). CDR3 DNA sequence: TGCAGTGCTAGAGAAGTAGGGATGGACATTCAGTACTTG. This sequence encodes CSAREVGMDIQYL.

CDR3 coding DNA: TGTGCCACAGGGATGAATCTCTACGAGCAGTTCTTC. Translating gives CATGMNLYEQFF. This sequence joins TRBV12-3 or TRBV12-4 and TRBJ2-1; a weak D match, TRBD1 (5 bases). The CDR3 spans 12 residues. Trimming pared 10 bases from V and 10 bases from J, leaving 17 bases between.

This clonotype was observed at least ten times. The chain links TRBV5-1 to TRBJ2-1; no clear D gene. Germline values: CDR1 SGHRS, CDR2 YFSETQ. CDR3 length: 15 amino acids. Trimming took 5 bases from V and 6 from J, leaving 18 bases between them. The CDR3 DNA follows: TGCGCCAGCAGTAATTCGAGGTTTGTCGGCAATGAGCAGTTCTTC. Its protein is CASSNSRFVGNEQFF. The variable domain in full, with the rest retrieved from reference TRBV5-1 and TRBJ2-1, is KAGVTQTPRYLIKTRGQQVTLSCSPISGHRSVSWYQQTPGQGLQFLFEYFSETQRNKGNFPGRFSGRQFSNSRSEMNVSTLELGDSALYLCASSNSRFVGNEQFFGPGTRLTVL.

This clonotype was seen a few times. This sequence may be a read error, since a much larger clone differs from it by one base. The CDR3 sequence is CSADKPGETLTPYEQYF. The CDR3 coding sequence is TGCAGTGCGGATAAGCCGGGGGAGACCCTCACTCCGTACGAGCAGTACTTC. The gene calls are TRBV20-1 and TRBJ2-7; TRBD2 is a possible D gene (6 bases). Germline-derived CDR1 and CDR2 are DFQATT and SNEGSKA (reference sequence). The germline V and J ends were trimmed by 6 bases and 4 bases, with 28 bases remaining between them. This CDR3 region has 17 residues.

Ten or more counts support this clonotype. V usage is TRBV6-5 and J usage is TRBJ2-5, with TRBD2 matching over 7 bases. This CDR3 is built from 14 residues. The V gene end was trimmed by 5 bases and the J gene end by 7 bases; junction bases not matched to a gene: 10. The germline V gene has CDR1 MNHEY and CDR2 SVGAGI. CDR3 in DNA: TGTGCCAGCAGTCCTACTGAGCGGGGAATGACCCAGTACTTC. Amino acids: CASSPTERGMTQYF.

This clonotype came up a few times. A read error is possible here, since a much larger clone lies one base away. The chain carries TRBV5-1 and TRBJ2-1; no definite D call. The DNA end lines up better with TRBJ2-7; the J call may be wrong. The CDR3 has 12 residues. Germline lookup yields CDR1 SGHRS and CDR2 YFSETQ. The CDR3 DNA follows: TGCGCCAGCAGCCGGACGTACAATGAGCAGTACTTC. It specifies CASSRTYNEQYF.

A word on this clonotype: Compared with germline, one end of the junction differs, possibly owing to a read error. The CDR3 loop is CVTSRAPEGGRTYNEQFF. The CDR3, as DNA: TGTGTCACCAGCAGAGCCCCAGAGGGCGGCCGGACGTACAATGAGCAGTTCTTC. The chain links TRBV15 to TRBJ2-1; D may be TRBD2 (5 bases). The CDR3 is 18 residues long. Germline-derived CDR1 and CDR2 are LNHNV and YYDKDF (reference sequence). Full variable domain (remainder filled in from reference TRBV15 and TRBJ2-1): DAMVIQNPRYQVTQFGKPVTLSCSQTLNHNVMYWYQQKSSQAPKLLFHYYDKDFNNEADTPDNFQSRRPNTSFCFLDIRSPGLGDTAMYLCVTSRAPEGGRTYNEQFFGPGTRLTVL.

The chain links TRBV20-1 to TRBJ2-2; 7 positions match TRBD2. Germline CDR1 DFQATT, CDR2 SNEGSKA (reference sequence). This CDR3 has 16 residues. The V gene end was trimmed by 3 bases and the J gene end by 5 bases; junction bases not matched to a gene: 12. CDR3 DNA: TGCAGTGCTAGCAGCCCCGAAGCGGGGCGAACCGGGGAGCTGTTTTTT. It translates to CSASSPEAGRTGELFF.

About this clonotype itself: Since a much larger clone is just one base distant, this may be a read error. This rearrangement joins TRBV5-5 to TRBJ2-7; D unclear. The CDR3 has 15 amino acids. CDR1 is SGHKS, CDR2 YYEKEE, per germline (reference sequence). The germline V and J ends were trimmed by 3 bases and 2 bases, with 15 bases remaining between them. This CDR3 reads CASSSRPTTTYEQYF. DNA for the CDR3: TGTGCCAGCAGCTCCCGGCCGACCACTACCTACGAGCAGTACTTC.

Only a few counts were recorded for this clonotype. V usage is TRBV9 and J usage is TRBJ2-1; either TRBD1 or TRBD2 may supply D (5 bases each). Germline loops: CDR1 SGDLS, CDR2 YYNGEE. With 0 bases removed from V and 6 bases from J, the gap between germline ends came to 10 bases. The CDR3 loop spans 14 amino acids. The CDR3: CASSVAGARNEQFF. For the CDR3, the DNA is TGTGCCAGCAGCGTAGCCGGGGCGCGCAATGAGCAGTTCTTC. Full variable domain (rest looked up from reference TRBV9 and TRBJ2-1): DSGVTQTPKHLITATGQRVTLRCSPRSGDLSVYWYQQSLDQGLQFLIQYYNGEERAKGNILERFSAQQFPDLHSELNLSSLELGDSALYFCASSVAGARNEQFFGPGTRLTVL.

This chain links TRBV19 with TRBJ2-6, with TRBD1 as a possible D gene (5 bases). The germline gives CDR1 LNHDA, CDR2 SQIVND (reference sequence). CDR3 size: 15 residues. The ends were cut back, 4 bases at V and 5 bases at J, with 12 bases in the middle. The CDR3 nucleotides read TGTGCCAGTAGTACCAGACAGCTATGGGCCAACGTCCTGACTTTC. Its protein product is CASSTRQLWANVLTF.

This clonotype was detected many times. V usage is TRBV7-3 and J usage is TRBJ2-6; 12 positions match TRBD1. The V and J ends lost 5 bases and 3 bases, in that order; junction bases with no gene match: 5. Germline V lookup: CDR1 SGHTA, CDR2 FQGTGA. The CDR3 extends over 17 amino acids. The CDR3 reads CASSPGTGGGGANVLTF. DNA for the CDR3: TGTGCCAGCAGCCCAGGGACAGGGGGCGGTGGGGCCAACGTCCTGACTTTC.

This clonotype was counted a few times. V usage is TRBV7-9 and J usage is TRBJ2-1, with TRBD2 identical over 11 bases. Germline assignment: CDR1 SEHNR and CDR2 FQNEAQ (reference sequence). V shed 6 bases and J 5 bases; nucleotides not matched to a gene: 9. This CDR3 is built from 16 residues. CDR3 sequence reads: CASSYLAGGRNNEQFF. The CDR3 DNA sequence: TGTGCCAGCAGTTATCTAGCGGGAGGACGTAACAATGAGCAGTTCTTC.

In its sample, this clonotype was seen a few times. The chain recombines TRBV20-1 with TRBJ1-1; D is uncertain. The CDR3 runs to 13 residues. CDR1 and CDR2 from the germline V gene are DFQATT and SNEGSKA (reference sequence). The CDR3 spells CRGAAALYTEAFF. The CDR3 nucleotides read TGCAGGGGAGCCGCGGCGTTATACACTGAAGCTTTCTTT.

In nucleotides, the CDR3 is TGCAGTGCTAGGAGAGACAGGGATCAGCCCCAGCATTTT. It codes for CSARRDRDQPQHF. The chain is built from TRBV20-1 and TRBJ1-5, with TRBD1 matching over 7 bases. The V gene's germline CDR1 is DFQATT and CDR2 SNEGSKA (reference sequence). J gave up 5 bases and V 3 bases, and 4 bases lay outside the gene matches. CDR3 length: 13 amino acids.

This clonotype was observed a handful of times. V gene TRBV9 combines with J gene TRBJ1-6; 8 bases match TRBD1. Trimming cost V 3 bases and J 8 bases; bases outside gene matches: 7. Germline V gene data show CDR1 as SGDLS and CDR2 as YYNGEE. The CDR3 has 15 amino acids. CDR3 sequence: CASSAGQGGDSPLHF. CDR3 coding DNA: TGTGCCAGCAGCGCCGGACAGGGTGGTGATTCACCCCTCCACTTT.

The CDR3 coding sequence is TGTGCCAGCAGCTGGGGGTTCTCCGGAAACACCATATATTTT. It codes for CASSWGFSGNTIYF. The chain combines TRBV7-2 with TRBJ1-3, with D perhaps matching TRBD1 (5 bases). Germline values: CDR1 SGHTA, CDR2 FQGNSA. Deletions cut 4 bases from V and 4 bases from J, with 11 bases between. This CDR3 is built from 14 residues. Full variable domain (missing parts from reference TRBV7-2 and TRBJ1-3): GAGVSQSPSNKVTEKGKDVELRCDPISGHTALYWYRQSLGQGLEFLIYFQGNSAPDKSGLPSDRFSAERTGGSVSTLTIQRTQQEDSAVYLCASSWGFSGNTIYFGEGSWLTVV.

This chain joins TRBV5-4 and TRBJ2-6; no clear D. Germline V gives CDR1 SGHNT, CDR2 YYREEE (reference sequence). V lost 2 bases, J lost 3 bases, and 12 bases lay in between. The CDR3 runs to 16 residues. The CDR3 loop is CASSFGEDGGANVLTF. Here the CDR3 DNA reads TGTGCCAGCAGCTTCGGAGAGGATGGTGGGGCCAACGTCCTGACTTTC.

Concerning this clonotype: A much larger clone differs by one base, so this may be a read error. The V and J genes are TRBV28 and TRBJ1-2; TRBD1 agrees at 9 bases. Germline V gene lookup returns CDR1 MDHEN and CDR2 SYDVKM. V shed 7 bases, J shed 9 bases, and the junction held 9 bases outside the gene matches. The length of the CDR3 is 13 residues. The DNA of the CDR3 is TGTGCCAGCACTCTACAGGGGGCGTATAGCTACACCTTC. As protein: CASTLQGAYSYTF.

A few counts support this clonotype. The chain recombines TRBV4-2 with TRBJ2-7; TRBD2 agrees at 11 bases. The V and J ends lost 2 bases and 2 bases, in that order; junction bases with no gene match: 5. Germline V lookup: CDR1 LGHNA, CDR2 YNFKEQ. This CDR3 region has 16 residues. CDR3 residues: CASSQPTSGTTYEQYF. DNA of the CDR3: TGTGCCAGCAGCCAACCGACTAGCGGGACCACCTACGAGCAGTACTTC.